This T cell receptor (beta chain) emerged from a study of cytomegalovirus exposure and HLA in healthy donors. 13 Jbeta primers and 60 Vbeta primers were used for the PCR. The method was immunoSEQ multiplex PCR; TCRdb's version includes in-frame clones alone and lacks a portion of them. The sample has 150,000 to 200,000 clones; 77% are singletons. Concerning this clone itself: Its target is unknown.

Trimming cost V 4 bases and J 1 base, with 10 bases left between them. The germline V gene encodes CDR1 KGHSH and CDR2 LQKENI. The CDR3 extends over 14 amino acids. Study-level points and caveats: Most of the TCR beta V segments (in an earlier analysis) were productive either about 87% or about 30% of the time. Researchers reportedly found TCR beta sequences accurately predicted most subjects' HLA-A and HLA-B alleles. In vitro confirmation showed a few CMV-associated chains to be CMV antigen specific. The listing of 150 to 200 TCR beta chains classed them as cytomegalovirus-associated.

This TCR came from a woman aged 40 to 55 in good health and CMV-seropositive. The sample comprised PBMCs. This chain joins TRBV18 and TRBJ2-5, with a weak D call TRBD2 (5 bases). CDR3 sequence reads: CASSLSSSQETQYF. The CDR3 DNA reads TGTGCCAGCTCACTGTCTAGCAGCCAAGAGACCCAGTACTTC. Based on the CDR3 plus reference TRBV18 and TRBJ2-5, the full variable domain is NAGVMQNPRHLVRRRGQEARLRCSPMKGHSHVYWYRQLPEEGLKFMVYLQKENIIDESGMPKERFSAEFPKEGPSILRIQQVVRGDSAAYFCASSLSSSQETQYFGPGTRLLVL.